Listed below are T cell receptor beta chains from one sample, sequenced in a study of cytomegalovirus exposure and HLA in healthy donors. Produced via immunoSEQ multiplex PCR; TCRdb's table is partial and in-frame only. The sample lists roughly 100,000 clones; 78% were seen once. The sequencing input was PBMCs. These receptors were obtained from a man aged 30 to 39 in good health and CMV-seronegative. The CDR3 runs from the conserved cysteine through the conserved F or W. Each record gives: clone size, D gene, V gene, J gene, CDR3 protein, CDR3 DNA. A D gene is named only where the DNA matches it firmly. A row's size may be missing; if present it is once, few, many or a size class.

clone size: NA; D gene: TRBD1; V gene: TRBV27; J gene: TRBJ1-2; CDR3 protein: CASSGIDRGRNYGYTF; CDR3 DNA: TGTGCCAGCAGTGGGATCGACAGGGGGCGAAACTATGGCTACACCTTC
clone size: NA; D gene: NA; V gene: TRBV5-4; J gene: TRBJ2-5; CDR3 protein: CASNLPGRETQYF; CDR3 DNA: TGTGCCAGCAACCTACCCGGGAGAGAGACCCAGTACTTC
clone size: NA; D gene: NA; V gene: TRBV28; J gene: TRBJ1-5; CDR3 protein: CASSFGVQPQHF; CDR3 DNA: TGTGCCAGCAGTTTCGGGGTCCAGCCCCAGCATTTT
clone size: NA; D gene: TRBD1; V gene: TRBV27; J gene: TRBJ2-3; CDR3 protein: CASSYRGSTDTQYF; CDR3 DNA: TGTGCCAGCTCCTACAGGGGAAGCACAGATACGCAGTATTTT
clone size: NA; D gene: TRBD2; V gene: TRBV28; J gene: TRBJ2-3; CDR3 protein: CASSSAAGQVTDTQYF; CDR3 DNA: TGTGCCAGCAGTTCAGCAGCGGGGCAGGTCACAGATACGCAGTATTTT
clone size: NA; D gene: NA; V gene: TRBV28; J gene: TRBJ1-2; CDR3 protein: CASSPQGRSYGYTF; CDR3 DNA: TGTGCCAGCAGCCCACAGGGTAGGAGCTATGGCTACACCTTC
clone size: few; D gene: NA; V gene: TRBV28; J gene: TRBJ2-4; CDR3 protein: CASSYSAPGAKNIQYF; CDR3 DNA: TGTGCCAGCAGTTATTCGGCGCCCGGGGCCAAAAACATTCAGTACTTC
clone size: once; D gene: TRBD1; V gene: TRBV28; J gene: TRBJ1-4; CDR3 protein: CASSLRQGANEKLFF; CDR3 DNA: TGTGCCAGCAGTTTACGACAGGGGGCTAATGAAAAACTGTTTTTT
clone size: few; D gene: NA; V gene: TRBV28; J gene: TRBJ1-1; CDR3 protein: CASSLLLYRKMNTEAFF; CDR3 DNA: TGTGCCAGCAGTTTATTGTTATACAGGAAGATGAACACTGAAGCTTTCTTT
clone size: NA; D gene: TRBD1; V gene: TRBV7-2; J gene: TRBJ2-1; CDR3 protein: CASSLVTGFEQFF; CDR3 DNA: TGTGCCAGCAGCTTAGTGACAGGGTTTGAGCAGTTCTTC
clone size: NA; D gene: NA; V gene: TRBV9; J gene: TRBJ1-1; CDR3 protein: CASSGESGTEAFF; CDR3 DNA: TGTGCCAGCAGCGGGGAAAGCGGCACTGAAGCTTTCTTT
clone size: NA; D gene: TRBD2; V gene: TRBV6-1; J gene: TRBJ2-1; CDR3 protein: CASSDLAGGGNEQFF; CDR3 DNA: TGTGCCAGCAGTGATCTAGCGGGAGGGGGAAATGAGCAGTTCTTC
clone size: NA; D gene: TRBD1; V gene: TRBV7-8; J gene: TRBJ1-5; CDR3 protein: CASSLRDRHNSNQPQHF; CDR3 DNA: TGTGCCAGCAGCTTACGGGACAGACACAATAGCAATCAGCCCCAGCATTTT
clone size: NA; D gene: TRBD1; V gene: TRBV2; J gene: TRBJ1-1; CDR3 protein: CASTEMRGQNTEAFF; CDR3 DNA: TGTGCCAGCACCGAGATGAGGGGGCAGAACACTGAAGCTTTCTTT
clone size: once; D gene: TRBD1; V gene: TRBV19; J gene: TRBJ1-4; CDR3 protein: CASSINRGTNEKLFF; CDR3 DNA: TGTGCCAGTAGTATCAACAGGGGTACTAATGAAAAACTGTTTTTT
clone size: once; D gene: NA; V gene: TRBV4-1; J gene: TRBJ2-2; CDR3 protein: CASSQRQDPTGELFF; CDR3 DNA: TGCGCCAGCAGCCAGCGACAGGATCCCACCGGGGAGCTGTTTTTT
clone size: NA; D gene: NA; V gene: TRBV6-5; J gene: TRBJ1-2; CDR3 protein: CASSTRDTRYGYTF; CDR3 DNA: TGTGCCAGCAGTACCAGGGACACCCGCTATGGCTACACCTTC
clone size: NA; D gene: NA; V gene: TRBV9; J gene: TRBJ2-7; CDR3 protein: CASSETGTPRKNDEQYF; CDR3 DNA: TGTGCCAGCAGCGAGACCGGGACACCGAGAAAGAATGACGAGCAGTACTTC
clone size: NA; D gene: TRBD2; V gene: TRBV7-9; J gene: TRBJ2-3; CDR3 protein: CASSLLAGAGTDTQYF; CDR3 DNA: TGTGCCAGCAGCTTACTTGCGGGAGCTGGCACAGATACGCAGTATTTT
clone size: NA; D gene: TRBD2; V gene: TRBV6-5; J gene: TRBJ2-1; CDR3 protein: CASSSLAGGTDEQFF; CDR3 DNA: TGTGCCAGCAGTTCACTAGCGGGAGGCACGGATGAGCAGTTCTTC
clone size: NA; D gene: NA; V gene: TRBV28; J gene: TRBJ1-2; CDR3 protein: CASSRGGDTYGYTF; CDR3 DNA: TGTGCCAGCAGCAGGGGAGGGGACACCTATGGCTACACCTTC
clone size: NA; D gene: NA; V gene: TRBV27; J gene: TRBJ2-5; CDR3 protein: CASSLTRGGPPETQYF; CDR3 DNA: TGTGCCAGCAGTCTCACTCGAGGGGGACCCCCAGAGACCCAGTACTTC
clone size: NA; D gene: TRBD1; V gene: TRBV7-8; J gene: TRBJ1-5; CDR3 protein: CASSPHPRTGVNQPQHF; CDR3 DNA: TGTGCCAGCAGCCCCCACCCCCGGACAGGGGTGAATCAGCCCCAGCATTTT
clone size: few; D gene: NA; V gene: TRBV2; J gene: TRBJ1-4; CDR3 protein: CASTPTTSLNEKLFF; CDR3 DNA: TGTGCCAGCACACCAACAACCTCTCTTAATGAAAAACTGTTTTTT
clone size: NA; D gene: NA; V gene: TRBV28; J gene: TRBJ2-3; CDR3 protein: CASSLWRGGEGIDTQYF; CDR3 DNA: TGTGCCAGCAGTTTATGGAGGGGGGGCGAGGGGATAGATACGCAGTATTTT
clone size: NA; D gene: NA; V gene: TRBV10-1; J gene: TRBJ1-3; CDR3 protein: CASSTGNSGNTIYF; CDR3 DNA: TGCGCCAGCAGCACAGGGAACTCTGGAAACACCATATATTTT
clone size: NA; D gene: TRBD1; V gene: TRBV4-3; J gene: TRBJ1-4; CDR3 protein: CASRRGQGRGTNEKLFF; CDR3 DNA: TGCGCCAGCAGACGCGGACAGGGACGAGGAACTAATGAAAAACTGTTTTTT
clone size: NA; D gene: NA; V gene: TRBV7-9; J gene: TRBJ2-7; CDR3 protein: CASSLAGRGFGDEQYF; CDR3 DNA: TGTGCCAGCAGCTTAGCGGGGAGAGGGTTTGGGGACGAGCAGTACTTC
clone size: NA; D gene: NA; V gene: TRBV19; J gene: TRBJ1-1; CDR3 protein: CASSRGESPRRCGF; CDR3 DNA: TGTGCCAGTAGTCGTGGGGAGTCCCCCCGAAGGTGTGGCTTT
clone size: few; D gene: NA; V gene: TRBV23-1; J gene: TRBJ1-5; CDR3 protein: CASSQSRGGWRNQPQHF; CDR3 DNA: TGCGCCAGCAGTCAATCGCGCGGGGGCTGGCGCAATCAGCCCCAGCATTTT
clone size: NA; D gene: NA; V gene: TRBV9; J gene: TRBJ2-1; CDR3 protein: CASSVGGDSYNEQFF; CDR3 DNA: TGTGCCAGCAGCGTAGGGGGGGACTCGTACAATGAGCAGTTCTTC
clone size: NA; D gene: NA; V gene: TRBV4-1; J gene: TRBJ1-5; CDR3 protein: CASSHDYSLSPRPQHF; CDR3 DNA: TGCGCCAGCAGCCATGATTATTCACTGAGTCCTCGGCCCCAGCATTTT
clone size: NA; D gene: TRBD2; V gene: TRBV7-9; J gene: TRBJ2-7; CDR3 protein: CASSLTTSGSVSYEQYF; CDR3 DNA: TGTGCCAGCAGCTTGACGACTAGCGGGAGTGTATCCTACGAGCAGTACTTC
clone size: NA; D gene: NA; V gene: TRBV19; J gene: TRBJ2-3; CDR3 protein: CASSIDGRGSDTQYF; CDR3 DNA: TGTGCCAGTAGTATAGACGGCAGGGGTTCAGATACGCAGTATTTT
clone size: NA; D gene: NA; V gene: TRBV28; J gene: TRBJ1-4; CDR3 protein: CATLFEKLFF; CDR3 DNA: TGTGCCACCCTATTTGAAAAACTGTTTTTT
clone size: NA; D gene: TRBD2; V gene: TRBV6-5; J gene: TRBJ2-5; CDR3 protein: CASSYTSGQGETQYF; CDR3 DNA: TGTGCCAGCAGTTACACTAGCGGCCAGGGGGAGACCCAGTACTTC
clone size: NA; D gene: NA; V gene: TRBV7-9; J gene: TRBJ1-4; CDR3 protein: CASRRGQANEKLFF; CDR3 DNA: TGTGCCAGCAGGCGGGGGCAGGCTAATGAAAAACTGTTTTTT
clone size: few; D gene: NA; V gene: TRBV19; J gene: TRBJ1-6; CDR3 protein: CASSIFRTEGVGSPLHF; CDR3 DNA: TGTGCCAGTAGTATATTCAGGACAGAGGGAGTAGGTTCACCCCTCCACTTT
clone size: NA; D gene: NA; V gene: TRBV10-2; J gene: TRBJ1-5; CDR3 protein: CASSPQKSNQPQHF; CDR3 DNA: TGCGCCAGCAGTCCCCAGAAGAGCAATCAGCCCCAGCATTTT
clone size: NA; D gene: NA; V gene: TRBV27; J gene: TRBJ1-4; CDR3 protein: CASSLYGVRYRDEKLFF; CDR3 DNA: TGTGCCAGCAGTTTATACGGGGTCAGGTATCGAGATGAAAAACTGTTTTTT
clone size: NA; D gene: NA; V gene: TRBV10-3; J gene: TRBJ1-4; CDR3 protein: CAISEGREKLFF; CDR3 DNA: TGTGCCATCAGTGAGGGGCGAGAAAAACTGTTTTTT
clone size: few; D gene: NA; V gene: TRBV19; J gene: TRBJ1-1; CDR3 protein: CASSIDSTEAFF; CDR3 DNA: TGTGCCAGTAGTATCGACAGTACTGAAGCTTTCTTT
clone size: NA; D gene: NA; V gene: TRBV19; J gene: TRBJ1-5; CDR3 protein: CASSIRSLRPQHF; CDR3 DNA: TGTGCCAGTAGTATCCGGAGTCTTCGACCCCAGCATTTT
clone size: once; D gene: NA; V gene: TRBV6-5; J gene: TRBJ1-1; CDR3 protein: CASMVGGDTEAFF; CDR3 DNA: TGTGCCAGCATGGTAGGGGGGGACACTGAAGCTTTCTTT
clone size: NA; D gene: TRBD1; V gene: TRBV29-1; J gene: TRBJ1-1; CDR3 protein: CSVDSDRVVTEAFF; CDR3 DNA: TGCAGCGTTGACTCGGACAGGGTGGTCACTGAAGCTTTCTTT
clone size: few; D gene: NA; V gene: TRBV6-6; J gene: TRBJ1-2; CDR3 protein: CASTSGRPYGYTF; CDR3 DNA: TGTGCCAGCACCAGCGGCAGGCCCTATGGCTACACCTTC
clone size: few; D gene: NA; V gene: TRBV2; J gene: TRBJ1-2; CDR3 protein: CASSLAQVDYGYTF; CDR3 DNA: TGTGCCAGCAGTCTGGCGCAGGTTGACTATGGCTACACCTTC
clone size: NA; D gene: NA; V gene: TRBV7-2; J gene: TRBJ2-7; CDR3 protein: CASSLGPGNSYEQYF; CDR3 DNA: TGTGCCAGCAGCTTAGGTCCGGGGAACTCCTACGAGCAGTACTTC
clone size: NA; D gene: NA; V gene: TRBV15; J gene: TRBJ2-1; CDR3 protein: CATSRADRPAHNEQFF; CDR3 DNA: TGTGCCACCAGCAGGGCTGACAGGCCCGCACACAATGAGCAGTTCTTC
clone size: few; D gene: NA; V gene: TRBV10-3; J gene: TRBJ2-2; CDR3 protein: CAIGEGELFF; CDR3 DNA: TGTGCCATCGGAGAAGGGGAGCTGTTTTTT
clone size: NA; D gene: TRBD1; V gene: TRBV4-3; J gene: TRBJ1-4; CDR3 protein: CASSRQGSVNEKLFF; CDR3 DNA: TGCGCCAGCAGCCGACAGGGCTCGGTAAATGAAAAACTGTTTTTT
clone size: NA; D gene: TRBD1; V gene: TRBV11-2; J gene: TRBJ1-5; CDR3 protein: CASSHALTGGFSQPQHF; CDR3 DNA: TGTGCCAGCAGCCACGCCCTAACAGGGGGCTTTAGTCAGCCCCAGCATTTT
clone size: NA; D gene: TRBD2; V gene: TRBV7-9; J gene: TRBJ2-3; CDR3 protein: CASSSIVGGGPTDTQYF; CDR3 DNA: TGTGCCAGCAGCTCCATAGTTGGGGGGGGTCCCACAGATACGCAGTATTTT
clone size: NA; D gene: TRBD1; V gene: TRBV9; J gene: TRBJ2-2; CDR3 protein: CASSNRGLVGTGELFF; CDR3 DNA: TGTGCCAGCAGCAACAGGGGGCTAGTCGGCACCGGGGAGCTGTTTTTT